This T cell receptor (beta chain) was captured in a study of cytomegalovirus exposure and HLA in healthy donors. V lost 4 bases and J lost 4, with 7 bases in between. The CDR3 is 12 amino acids. The V gene's germline CDR1 is SGHTA and CDR2 FQGNSA. Vbeta (60) and Jbeta (13) primers were used in the PCR. Per the original data handling: Later, about 80 million unique TCR beta chains were counted in an analysis, and approximately 9.9 million of them were shared. Libraries were prepared by immunoSEQ multiplex PCR; TCRdb keeps only in-frame clonotypes and omits some of them. The V and J calls and clone size were taken over from that table, and D and trimming were inferred from the DNA. The sample holds over 45,000 clones, roughly 83% seen once.

The receptor comes from a young man in good health and CMV-seronegative. The rearrangement uses TRBV7-2 and TRBJ2-5; D call uncertain. Sequences were obtained from PBMCs. The CDR3 DNA is TGTGCCAGCAGCTCCACTACAGAGACCCAGTACTTC. It is translated as CASSSTTETQYF.